Listed here are 8 T cell receptor beta chains from one sample, sequenced in a study of cytotoxic CD8 clonotypes in ibrutinib-treated CLL. TCRdb's copy holds only in-frame clones and misses some; the assay was immunoSEQ multiplex PCR. Among 330,000 or so clones listed, approximately 67% were seen once. The sequencing used PBMCs, collected after 36 months of ibrutinib treatment. The source of these receptors is a human donor with chronic lymphocytic leukemia.

The CDR3 coding sequence is TGCGCCAGCAGCCAGGAGGGACAGGGGTTTTACGAGCAGTACTTC. It translates to CASSQEGQGFYEQYF. The rearrangement links TRBV4-1 to TRBJ2-7, with TRBD1 matching 10 bases. The germline gives CDR1 MGHRA, CDR2 YSYEKL. CDR3 length equals 15 residues. After removal of 3 bases from V and 4 bases from J, the junction contained 6 bases not matched to a gene.

This chain uses TRBV7-8 with TRBJ2-1; 7 positions match TRBD2. The length of the CDR3 is 16 residues. With V trimmed by 5 bases and J by 0 bases, 7 bases remained unmatched. Germline V CDR1 and CDR2: SGHVS, FQNEAQ. The chain's CDR3 is CASSLRGLVSYNEQFF. The CDR3 DNA is TGTGCCAGCAGCCTACGAGGACTAGTCTCCTACAATGAGCAGTTCTTC.

This chain uses TRBV28 with TRBJ2-7; TRBD1 agrees at 9 bases. Germline CDR1 MDHEN, CDR2 SYDVKM. With V trimmed by 10 bases and J by 6 bases, 10 bases remained unmatched. The CDR3 covers 13 residues. CDR3 DNA sequence: TGTGCCACCGAGAGGACAGGGGACACCGAGCAGTACTTC. This encodes CATERTGDTEQYF. The whole variable domain, remainder taken from reference TRBV28 and TRBJ2-7, is DVKVTQSSRYLVKRTGEKVFLECVQDMDHENMFWYRQDPGLGLRLIYFSYDVKMKEKGDIPEGYSVSREKKERFSLILESASTNQTSMYLCATERTGDTEQYFGPGTRLTVT.

V and J are TRBV2 and TRBJ1-2, with D tentatively TRBD1 (6 bases). Germline loops: CDR1 SNHLY, CDR2 FYNNEI. The CDR3 totals 11 residues. Trimming took off 6 bases at V and 10 bases at J, with 12 bases between the two ends. The CDR3 DNA is TGTGCCAGCAGGGACAGAAGAACCTACACCTTC. This encodes CASRDRRTYTF.

The gene calls are TRBV4-1 and TRBJ2-3; D may be TRBD1 or TRBD2 (5 bases each). With 6 bases removed from V and 2 bases from J, the gap between germline ends came to 15 bases. This CDR3 is built from 15 residues. Germline V gene sequence: CDR1 MGHRA, CDR2 YSYEKL. The CDR3 sequence: CASSQPPGPTDTQYF. CDR3 nucleotides: TGCGCCAGCAGTCAACCTCCGGGACCCACAGATACGCAGTATTTT.

This clone was detected a few times. The chain employs TRBV7-2 and TRBJ1-1, with a possible D match to TRBD1 (5 bases). The CDR3 contains 14 residues. CDR1 and CDR2 from the germline V gene are SGHTA and FQGNSA. The V end was cut by 5 bases, the J end by 5 bases, with 15 bases between. CDR3 nucleotides: TGTGCCAGCAGCCCCAGGGTTTCACGGACTGAAGCTTTCTTT. Translation gives CASSPRVSRTEAFF.

V usage is TRBV6-5 and J usage is TRBJ1-5; D might be TRBD1 (5 bases). The CDR3 length is 14 residues. Trimming left V 0 bases short and J 7 bases short, with 10 bases between. Germline lookup yields CDR1 MNHEY and CDR2 SVGAGI. The CDR3 reads CASSYSGAGQPQHF. The CDR3 DNA sequence: TGTGCCAGCAGTTACTCAGGGGCGGGGCAGCCCCAGCATTTT.

The chain employs TRBV7-8 and TRBJ2-2, with 8 bases lining up with TRBD2. CDR3 length equals 15 residues. Germline assignment: CDR1 SGHVS and CDR2 FQNEAQ. With 0 bases clipped from V and 7 bases from J, the junction kept 4 bases outside the gene matches. CDR3 sequence reads: CASSLAGTSGGELFF. DNA of the CDR3: TGTGCCAGCAGCTTAGCGGGGACTAGTGGCGGGGAGCTGTTTTTT.